This T cell receptor (beta chain) was observed in a study of blood T cell repertoires in COVID-19. This CDR3 comprises 15 residues. Per germline, CDR1 SGHDT and CDR2 YYEEEE. V lost 5 bases to trimming and J lost 6 bases; unmatched junction nucleotides: 6. Data came from immunoSEQ multiplex PCR; TCRdb stores just in-frame clones and leaves some out. The sample lists about 210,000 clones; approximately 78% were seen once. This chain joins TRBV5-6 and TRBJ1-6; 9 nucleotides line up with TRBD1. The sequencing sample was made of peripheral blood. The clonotype comes from a woman between 70 and 85 years old with COVID-19, enrolled during active disease. CDR3 region: CASSYGTGSNSPLHF. The CDR3 DNA reads as TGTGCCAGCAGTTATGGGACAGGGTCTAATTCACCCCTCCACTTT.